This T cell receptor beta chain came from a study of shared clonotypes between healthy human individuals (dated by TCRdb to the early 2020s). Some background on the complete study: The cohort comprised two women and a few men aged 18 to 49 years. To estimate repertoire size and how much clonotype sharing occurs between individuals, the study deeply sequenced the blood TCR repertoires of several healthy adults. Different laboratories and diverse techniques were used to prepare libraries and sequence TCR repertoires, to increase sequencing depth and limit assay-specific biases. Per donor, three plates each were used for CD4 naive and CD4 memory, two for CD8 naive, and one for CD8 memory. Each donor's leukapheresis produced roughly between roughly 0.85 and 9 billion PBMCs.

CD8 naive samples consisted of CD45RO-negative cells that were positively selected for CCR7, yielding a CD45RA+CCR7+ population without TemRA cells. The donors were healthy, HIV-negative adults who had no recently reported acute infections or vaccinations. Only Caucasian adults living in Nashville, Tennessee, USA were represented among the donors. Blood was obtained by leukapheresis, after which PBMCs were separated by Ficoll-Histopaque density gradient centrifugation and cryopreserved in liquid nitrogen vapor phase. Analytical flow cytometry was used to check the purity and quantity of every magnetically sorted T cell population. Genomic DNA was isolated from each sorted fraction and quantified by UV absorbance on a Nanodrop 2000c. Using the deep immunoSEQ assay, multiplex PCR amplified TCR CDR3 regions from genomic DNA. Extracted genomic DNA from each cell subset was distributed evenly across all wells of several immunoSEQ 96-well plates, and each plate was treated as a replicate. For sorted subsets, each replicate PCR was loaded with approximately 190 ng genomic DNA, equivalent to 30,000 or so T cell genomes. The purified libraries were quantified using a Qubit 3.0 fluorometer, sized with a Bioanalyzer 2100, and then quantified again using the KAPA Library Quantification kit. Every immunoSEQ 96-well plate was sequenced on a dedicated single-read 150-cycle Illumina NextSeq 550 flow cell. On the authors' methods: The immunoSEQ output contained only junctional sequences without quality scores, so filtering could not match that applied to full-length reads. Sequences were annotated with PyIR, a Python wrapper for IgBLAST v1.9, and V/J genes and CDR3 were assigned using IMGT germline references. Reads were filtered out if the reads had weak V/J assignments (E-value above 1e-6), no CDR3, stop codons, out-of-frame junctions, or ambiguous translated residues. V3J clonotypes were defined as sequences sharing the same inferred V gene, J gene, and CDR3 amino acid sequence. Percentage overlap between repertoires was calculated by dividing the number of shared unique clonotypes by the size of the smaller repertoire. Richness of each repertoire was evaluated using RTK rarefaction, the Chao1 estimator, and Recon v2.1 estimates of unobserved clonotypes. For all TCRbeta clonotypes obtained by the gDNA method from a few donors, generation probabilities were computed with OLGA. TCRdb obtained this table from immuneACCESS and retained in-frame rearrangements with V and J assigned. These tables miss some clones; where compared with another copy, unresolved V genes account for less than half of the shortfall, and the remainder is unexplained. V and J calls and clone size are those listed in that table; D and trimming were worked out from the DNA. The sample table records a few million clones; 93% of these occur just once. The biggest ten clones account for about 1.7% of the sample.

This clone came up a few times. Its binding antigen is unknown. No qualities accompany the bases; no much larger clone lies one base away. The full study reports these points: Only blood was sampled, and tissue TCR repertoires likely differ from those in blood. Incomplete sequencing was indicated by rarefaction of sorted-subset datasets, despite the large sequencing depth. Across a few donors, 4.5% to 6.5% of naive CD4, approximately 4% of naive CD8, 2% to 2.5% of memory CD4, and 0.4% of memory CD8 clonotypes were shared. Based on pairwise subsampling, the degree of clonotype sharing among donors was expected to be affected by sequencing depth. The genetic and exposure-history diversity represented was limited by the small number of donors. Clonotypes shared by all four sorted-subset donors showed higher generation probabilities than non-shared clonotypes. Naive subsets generally had larger estimated clonotype richness than memory subsets did.

V drops 2 bases and J drops 2 bases, leaving 18 bases in between. The CDR3 numbers 16 residues from cysteine through phenylalanine. Only the CDR3 portion is preserved as DNA: 48 bases, with reading frame beginning at the first base. Via the germline V gene (reference sequence), CDR1 is GTSNPN and CDR2 SVGIG. This receptor was obtained from a man between 18 and 29 years old in good health. Some clones in this sample may be carry-over from other donors' samples. Recombination joined TRBV30 with TRBJ1-1; a confident D gene designation cannot be given. The source material was naive CD8+ T cells from PBMCs. In the paper's terms, the cell subset or site label means: CD45RA+CCR7+. The DNA reads as follows: TGTGCCTGGAGTCCTCCGGAGGCAGAGATCAACACTGAAGCTTTCTTT. It specifies CAWSPPEAEINTEAFF.